One and the same sample provided the 29 T cell receptor beta chains below, sequenced in a study of technical replicates of blood from a few donors. Sequencing used immunoSEQ multiplex PCR; TCRdb keeps in-frame clones, though not all of them. The sample includes over 25,000 clones, more than 90% of them seen just once. Sample: PBMCs. The source is a human donor in good health. Some clones in this sample may be carry-over from other donors' samples.

In DNA form, the CDR3 reads TGTGCCAGCAGCTTGTTCGTAGTCTCTACAGATACGCAGTATTTT. This gives the protein CASSLFVVSTDTQYF. This rearrangement joins TRBV5-6 to TRBJ2-3; D not certain. Trimming stripped 1 base from V and 3 bases from J, with 12 bases between. The CDR3 contains 15 residues. Per the germline V gene, CDR1 is SGHDT and CDR2 is YYEEEE.

The chain carries TRBV29-1 and TRBJ2-1, with D tentatively TRBD1 (5 bases). Per the germline V gene, CDR1 is SQVTM and CDR2 is ANQGSEA. CDR3 length: 16 residues. V dropped 5 bases and J dropped 0 bases, with 17 bases sitting between them. The CDR3 nucleotides are TGCAGCGTTCTTCCCAGGGCCATGAGCTCCTACAATGAGCAGTTCTTC. Residues: CSVLPRAMSSYNEQFF.

Sample share makes this clone medium-sized. The rearrangement links TRBV4-1 to TRBJ2-7; D may be TRBD1 (6 bases). The germline V gene encodes CDR1 MGHRA and CDR2 YSYEKL. V lost 1 base, J lost 6 bases, and 25 bases lay in between. This CDR3 has 18 residues. The CDR3 nucleotides read TGCGCCAGCAGCCAAGTGGCAGAGGGGGTGGGGCAGGGCTCCGAGCAGTACTTC. It yields the protein CASSQVAEGVGQGSEQYF.

This chain links TRBV4-3 with TRBJ2-7; weak D call: TRBD2 (6 bases). This CDR3 spans 14 amino acids. The ends were cut back, 2 bases at V and 4 bases at J, with 12 bases in the middle. Germline V lookup: CDR1 LGHNA, CDR2 YSLEER. The CDR3 is CASSQQTSRYEQYF. In nucleotides, the CDR3 is TGCGCCAGCAGCCAACAAACTAGCAGATACGAGCAGTACTTC.

This rearrangement joins TRBV9 to TRBJ2-1, with 7 positions matching TRBD2. Per germline, CDR1 SGDLS and CDR2 YYNGEE. CDR3 size: 14 residues. After removal of 3 bases from V and 8 bases from J, the junction contained 8 bases not matched to a gene. The CDR3 DNA reads as TGTGCCAGCAGCGCTAGAGCAGGGAGGGATGAGCAGTTCTTC. Translating it yields CASSARAGRDEQFF.

The V gene is TRBV9, the J gene TRBJ2-7, with D perhaps TRBD2 (5 bases). The V end was cut by 0 bases, the J end by 4 bases, with 5 bases between. The CDR3 runs to 12 residues. CDR1 and CDR2 from the germline V gene are SGDLS and YYNGEE. The CDR3 sequence is CASSVGGYEQYF. Written as DNA, the CDR3 is TGTGCCAGCAGCGTAGGAGGGTACGAGCAGTACTTC. Full variable domain (rest looked up from reference TRBV9 and TRBJ2-7): DSGVTQTPKHLITATGQRVTLRCSPRSGDLSVYWYQQSLDQGLQFLIQYYNGEERAKGNILERFSAQQFPDLHSELNLSSLELGDSALYFCASSVGGYEQYFGPGTRLTVT.

This clone was observed once. The chain carries TRBV6-5 and TRBJ2-3; D possibly corresponds to TRBD1 (6 bases). CDR3 size: 15 residues. V gave up 6 bases and J gave up 0 bases, with 13 bases separating them. CDR1 and CDR2 from the germline V gene are MNHEY and SVGAGI. CDR3 in DNA: TGTGCCAGCAGAATGACAGACAGGAGCACAGATACGCAGTATTTT. This translates into CASRMTDRSTDTQYF.

CDR3 residues: CASSYLSQGGNSPLHF. CDR3 nucleotide sequence: TGTGCCAGCAGTTACCTATCACAGGGTGGTAATTCACCCCTCCACTTT. The chain carries TRBV6-5 and TRBJ1-6, with D perhaps matching TRBD1 (6 bases). Germline V gene data show CDR1 as MNHEY and CDR2 as SVGAGI. This CDR3 region has 16 residues. Trimming left V 2 bases short and J 6 bases short, with 14 bases between.

The chain uses TRBV7-9 and TRBJ2-7, with D possibly matching TRBD1 (6 bases). The CDR3 totals 12 residues. Trimming shortened V by 3 bases and J by 4 bases, and 7 bases separated the two germline ends. Germline CDR1 reads SEHNR; CDR2 reads FQNEAQ (reference sequence). The CDR3 nucleotides read TGTGCCAGCAGCTTCCAGGGGTACGAGCAGTACTTC. Translated: CASSFQGYEQYF.

The rearrangement uses TRBV6-4 and TRBJ2-1; D may be TRBD2 (5 bases). Germline loops: CDR1 MRHNA, CDR2 SNTAGT. V was trimmed by 5 bases and J by 0 bases, leaving 11 bases between them. The CDR3 has 15 amino acids. For the CDR3, the DNA is TGTGCCAGCAGTCTAGACTATAGCTCCTACAATGAGCAGTTCTTC. It codes for CASSLDYSSYNEQFF.

The CDR3 loop reads CASSAQGATDTQYF. The CDR3 nucleotides read TGTGCCAGCAGCGCACAGGGGGCCACAGATACGCAGTATTTT. The chain employs TRBV9 and TRBJ2-3; 9 bases line up with TRBD1. V shed 3 bases, J shed 2 bases, and the junction held 1 base outside the gene matches. Germline CDR1 SGDLS, CDR2 YYNGEE. The CDR3 has 14 residues.

J is TRBJ2-2 and V is TRBV9; D ambiguous. The CDR3 covers 14 residues. Germline assignment: CDR1 SGDLS and CDR2 YYNGEE. V was trimmed by 3 bases and J by 0 bases, leaving 6 bases between them. The CDR3 sequence: CASSALPNTGELFF. In DNA form, the CDR3 reads TGTGCCAGCAGCGCCCTCCCGAACACCGGGGAGCTGTTTTTT.

The chain employs TRBV18 and TRBJ2-5, with 13 bases that match TRBD2. This CDR3 is built from 16 residues. CDR1 is KGHSH, CDR2 LQKENI, per germline. Germline trimming cut 0 bases from V and 5 bases from J; bases unmatched to any gene: 3. This chain's CDR3 is CASSPPGLAGRETQYF. The DNA of the CDR3 is TGTGCCAGCTCACCACCGGGACTAGCGGGAAGGGAGACCCAGTACTTC.

This clone appeared a single time. DNA of the CDR3: TGTGCCAGCAGCTCCGGGACTAGCGGGTTGGGTGTGAATACGCAGTATTTT. Its protein is CASSSGTSGLGVNTQYF. The chain carries TRBV7-9 and TRBJ2-3; 12 bases line up with TRBD2. The CDR3 consists of 17 residues. CDR1 is SEHNR, CDR2 FQNEAQ, per germline (reference sequence). J was trimmed by 7 bases and V by 4 bases; bases with no gene match: 12.

This chain links TRBV29-1 with TRBJ2-2; 8 nucleotides line up with TRBD1. Germline V gene data show CDR1 as SQVTM and CDR2 as ANQGSEA. The length of the CDR3 is 15 residues. The junction had 7 bases not matched to a gene; V was cut back by 6 bases and J by 1 base. The CDR3 reads CSVQPGQGNTGELFF. CDR3 nucleotides: TGCAGCGTCCAGCCCGGACAGGGGAACACCGGGGAGCTGTTTTTT.

The chain links TRBV7-6 to TRBJ2-5; D remains ambiguous. The germline V gene has CDR1 SGHVS and CDR2 FNYEAQ. V lost 5 bases and J lost 0, with 4 bases in between. CDR3 length: 12 residues. The CDR3 nucleotides read TGTGCCAGCAGCCAGTACCAAGAGACCCAGTACTTC. This gives the protein CASSQYQETQYF.

CDR3 sequence reads: CASSAGRTSGANVLTF. The CDR3 nucleotides read TGTGCCAGCAGCGCGGGACGGACGTCTGGGGCCAACGTCCTGACTTTC. The chain is built from TRBV2 and TRBJ2-6, with D maybe TRBD2 (6 bases). CDR3 length: 16 amino acids. Trimming took off 6 bases at V and 1 base at J, with 13 bases between the two ends. Germline CDR1 is SNHLY and CDR2 is FYNNEI.

The rearrangement uses TRBV7-2 and TRBJ2-1, with TRBD1 identical over 10 bases. Germline CDR1 reads SGHTA; CDR2 reads FQGNSA. The CDR3 covers 15 residues. V shed 5 bases, J shed 3 bases, and the junction held 4 bases outside the gene matches. In DNA form, the CDR3 reads TGTGCCAGCAGCGGGGACAGGGGACGCTACAATGAGCAGTTCTTC. Residues: CASSGDRGRYNEQFF. Complete variable domain (other parts from reference TRBV7-2 and TRBJ2-1): GAGVSQSPSNKVTEKGKDVELRCDPISGHTALYWYRQSLGQGLEFLIYFQGNSAPDKSGLPSDRFSAERTGGSVSTLTIQRTQQEDSAVYLCASSGDRGRYNEQFFGPGTRLTVL.

V and J are TRBV10-3 and TRBJ2-7; TRBD1 might be the D (6 bases). V lost 5 bases and J lost 2, with 10 bases in between. The CDR3 runs 13 residues. Germline lookup yields CDR1 ENHRY and CDR2 SYGVKD. The CDR3 DNA reads as TGTGCCATCAGTTGGGACACCACCTACGAGCAGTACTTC. Translated: CAISWDTTYEQYF.

The rearrangement links TRBV9 to TRBJ1-1; D perhaps matches TRBD1 (5 bases). This CDR3 is 14 amino acids long. Looked up from germline, CDR1 is SGDLS and CDR2 is YYNGEE. V was pared by 0 bases and J by 4 bases, with 10 bases between. CDR3: CASSVVGEVTEAFF. For the CDR3, the DNA is TGTGCCAGCAGCGTAGTGGGGGAGGTCACTGAAGCTTTCTTT. Using reference TRBV9 and TRBJ1-1 for the parts outside the CDR3, the full variable domain is DSGVTQTPKHLITATGQRVTLRCSPRSGDLSVYWYQQSLDQGLQFLIQYYNGEERAKGNILERFSAQQFPDLHSELNLSSLELGDSALYFCASSVVGEVTEAFFGQGTRLTVV.

The gene calls are TRBV11-2 and TRBJ2-2; D perhaps matches TRBD1 (7 bases). The length of the CDR3 is 16 residues. CDR1 and CDR2 (germline): SGHAT, FQNNGV. V lost 7 bases and J lost 5, with 20 bases in between. CDR3 loop: CASTPLPGGGTGELFF. As DNA, the CDR3 is TGTGCCAGCACCCCACTGCCAGGGGGAGGTACCGGGGAGCTGTTTTTT.

The V gene is TRBV14, the J gene TRBJ2-3; D possibly corresponds to TRBD2 (6 bases). This CDR3 is 13 amino acids long. Trimming cost V 4 bases and J 8 bases, with 13 bases left between them. CDR1 and CDR2 from the germline V gene are SGHDN and FVKESK. The chain's CDR3 is CASSLTSSGTQYF. The CDR3 nucleotides read TGTGCCAGCAGCCTTACTAGCAGCGGTACGCAGTATTTT.

The chain uses TRBV5-4 and TRBJ2-1; the match to TRBD2 covers 8 bases. Germline CDR1 is SGHNT and CDR2 is YYREEE (reference sequence). The ends lost 5 bases at V and 7 bases at J; junction bases unmatched: 8. The CDR3 length is 14 residues. CDR3 nucleotide sequence: TGTGCCAGCAGTCCCGGGACTAGGGTGAATGAGCAGTTCTTC. It codes for CASSPGTRVNEQFF.

The chain combines TRBV6-5 with TRBJ2-7; D not certain. V was shortened by 2 bases and J by 0 bases, with 8 bases between the two germline ends. CDR1 MNHEY and CDR2 SVGAGI come from the germline V gene. There are 14 residues in the CDR3. The CDR3, as DNA: TGTGCCAGCAGTTACAAGTTGGCCTCCTACGAGCAGTACTTC. Its translation is CASSYKLASYEQYF.

The chain recombines TRBV29-1 with TRBJ2-7; a possible D gene is TRBD1 (5 bases). This CDR3 region has 14 residues. V dropped 3 bases and J dropped 7 bases, with 19 bases sitting between them. CDR1 and CDR2 from the germline V gene are SQVTM and ANQGSEA. CDR3 sequence (DNA): TGCAGCGTTGACTTCGGACACGGTAATGAAGAGCAGTACTTC. It encodes CSVDFGHGNEEQYF.

This chain links TRBV4-3 with TRBJ2-2, with D possibly TRBD1 on 6 matching bases. V was cut by 4 bases and J by 1 base, with 13 bases left in between. The CDR3 sequence is 16 residues long. Germline lookup yields CDR1 LGHNA and CDR2 YSLEER. Here the CDR3 DNA reads TGCGCCAGCAGCCGCCACAGGGACGGGAACACCGGGGAGCTGTTTTTT. Translated, it gives CASSRHRDGNTGELFF.

V gene TRBV5-6 combines with J gene TRBJ2-2, with D perhaps matching TRBD2 (6 bases). Germline V gene sequence: CDR1 SGHDT, CDR2 YYEEEE. The CDR3 runs to 16 residues. Trimming took off 2 bases at V and 4 bases at J, with 15 bases between the two ends. CDR3 region: CASSLYGSEVTGELFF. CDR3 bases: TGTGCCAGCAGCTTATACGGGAGCGAGGTCACCGGGGAGCTGTTTTTT.

This rearrangement joins TRBV5-1 to TRBJ2-3; D possibly corresponds to TRBD1 (5 bases). CDR1 SGHRS and CDR2 YFSETQ come from the germline V gene. This CDR3 has 14 amino acids. Trimming cost V 4 bases and J 1 base, with 10 bases left between them. The CDR3, as DNA: TGCGCCAGCAGCACCGTGGGGCGCACAGATACGCAGTATTTT. This codes for CASSTVGRTDTQYF.

The J gene is TRBJ1-2, the V gene TRBV21-1; TRBD1 is the table's D call and was not checked against the DNA. TRBV21-1 is recorded as a pseudogene. CDR3 length equals 22 residues. The CDR3: CASSKVLSQGKMTPCVQNGYTF. The CDR3 nucleotides read TGTGCCAGCAGCAAAGTTCTTTCTCAGGGCAAGATGACCCCGTGCGTGCAGAACGGCTACACCTTC.